This T cell receptor beta chain was found in a study of radiotherapy plus CTLA-4 blockade in lung cancer. Focal radiation and CTLA-4 blockade (ipilimumab) were tested in chemo-refractory metastatic non-small-cell lung cancer patients. This CDR3 is built from 13 residues. The germline V gene has CDR1 MNHEY and CDR2 SMNVEV (reference sequence). The ends were cut back, 3 bases at V and 0 bases at J, with 5 bases in the middle. Regarding the study as a whole: Interferon-beta, together with early blood T cell clone dynamics, reportedly best predicted response. TCR clones of tumor origin grew in blood after radiotherapy plus ipilimumab.

Some clones are missing from TCRdb's copy, which holds only in-frame ones; the method was immunoSEQ multiplex PCR. Among about 84,000 clones, about three quarters were seen once, and the ten largest hold over 12%. A note on this clone: Its specificity is not known.

The source material was peripheral blood, sampled from a patient treated with radiotherapy plus ipilimumab. The chain recombines TRBV27 with TRBJ1-1; D is unresolved. This receptor was obtained from a human donor with non-small cell lung cancer that progressed on radiotherapy plus ipilimumab. CDR3 nucleotide sequence: TGTGCCAGCAGTTTCAGTGTGAACACTGAAGCTTTCTTT. Protein: CASSFSVNTEAFF.